This entry lists 5 T cell receptor beta chains sequenced from one sample in a study of beta chain features in type 1 diabetes. Since all of the isolated RNA was reverse transcribed, expressed TCRB transcripts were what got sequenced. Repertoires were generated with immunoSEQ multiplex PCR, while TCRdb's copy carries only in-frame clones and drops some. The sample has around 430,000 clones, over 25% seen once. The sample was naive CD4+ T cells from blood. All receptors come from a man younger than 30 in good health.

CDR3 nucleotide sequence: TGTGCCAGCAGCCTGACTAGCGGGGCCTACGAGCAGTACTTC. It encodes CASSLTSGAYEQYF. V is TRBV6-6 and J is TRBJ2-7; 11 bases map to TRBD2. With 6 bases clipped from V and 2 bases from J, the junction kept 3 bases outside the gene matches. The germline V gene encodes CDR1 MNHNY and CDR2 SVGAGI (reference sequence). CDR3 length: 14 residues.

The chain joins TRBV30 to TRBJ1-5, with no clear D. Between the trimmed V and J ends, which lost 4 bases and 2 bases, there was a span of 6 bases. Germline CDR1 GTSNPN, CDR2 SVGIG (reference sequence). This CDR3 has 12 amino acids. Written as DNA, the CDR3 is TGTGCCTGGACCGCAGGCAATCAGCCCCAGCATTTT. Amino acid sequence: CAWTAGNQPQHF.

The V call is TRBV7-6, the J call TRBJ2-5; tentative D call: TRBD2 (5 bases). Germline V lookup: CDR1 SGHVS, CDR2 FNYEAQ. The CDR3 runs to 13 residues. The V end was cut by 7 bases, the J end by 3 bases, with 12 bases between. The CDR3 loop reads CASTDAREETQYF. DNA for the CDR3: TGTGCCAGCACTGACGCGAGGGAAGAGACCCAGTACTTC.

The J gene is TRBJ2-3, the V gene TRBV2, with D unclear. Per germline, CDR1 SNHLY and CDR2 FYNNEI. V was cut by 7 bases and J by 3 bases, with 11 bases left in between. CDR3 length: 13 amino acids. The CDR3 nucleotides are TGTGCCAGCAACCTGGAGAGGACAGATACGCAGTATTTT. Translation: CASNLERTDTQYF.

The chain joins TRBV9 to TRBJ2-5; the match to TRBD1 covers 7 bases. Germline V gene data show CDR1 as SGDLS and CDR2 as YYNGEE. Losses at the gene ends were 2 bases for V and 9 bases for J; bases not matched to a gene: 13. This CDR3 has 15 amino acids. The CDR3 region is CASSVDRATTGAQYF. The CDR3 DNA sequence: TGTGCCAGCAGCGTTGACAGGGCGACTACAGGGGCCCAGTACTTC.